This TCR beta chain emerged from a study of tumor-infiltrating lymphocytes in primary liver carcinoma. Study-level background: Samples returned roughly 3.5 to 7.5 million productive TCRbeta reads each. Read depth did not differ significantly between tissue types. General study results and limits: Merely some 8-25% of top clones spanned all five tumor regions. Lower overlap was observed for tumor-adjacent and tumor-blood pairs relative to tumor region pairs.

Turning to this clonotype: What it binds is unknown. At one end, the junction sequence differs from germline, possibly due to a read error.

The CDR3 contains 14 residues. Germline V gene sequence: CDR1 SGHNT, CDR2 YENEEA. Scientists recovered RNA and DNA together from approximately 20-30 mg of unsorted bulk tissue. Every tumor yielded five separate sampled regions. Total RNA (around 500 ng) served as template for TCR beta cDNA synthesis primed by a constant-region primer. Three nested multiplex PCR rounds, a slightly modified ARM-PCR method, built the TCR beta libraries. TRBV1-TRBV30 forward and Cbeta reverse primers drove the first two roughly 10-cycle rounds. MiXCR was run by TCRdb on the multiplex PCR reads, yielding one entry per CDR3 protein. The data contain around 40,000 distinct CDR3 sequences, about 73% of them singletons.

The V and J genes are TRBV11-3 and TRBJ2-7; TRBD2 aligns across 7 bases. The sequenced sample consisted of liver tumor tissue from sampling region 2. The subset here: tumor region T2, inferior pole. The source is a middle-aged man with primary liver carcinoma and hepatitis B virus infection. Here the CDR3 reads CASSPGEGDYGQYF. CDR3 bases: TGTGCTAGCAGCCCTGGAGAAGGGGACTACGGGCAGTACTTT. The variable domain in full, with the rest retrieved from reference TRBV11-3 and TRBJ2-7, is EAGVVQSPRYKIIEKKQPVAFWCNPISGHNTLYWYLQNLGQGPELLIRYENEEAVDDSQLPKDRFSAERLKGVDSTLKIQPAELGDSAVYLCASSPGEGDYGQYFGPGTRLTVT.